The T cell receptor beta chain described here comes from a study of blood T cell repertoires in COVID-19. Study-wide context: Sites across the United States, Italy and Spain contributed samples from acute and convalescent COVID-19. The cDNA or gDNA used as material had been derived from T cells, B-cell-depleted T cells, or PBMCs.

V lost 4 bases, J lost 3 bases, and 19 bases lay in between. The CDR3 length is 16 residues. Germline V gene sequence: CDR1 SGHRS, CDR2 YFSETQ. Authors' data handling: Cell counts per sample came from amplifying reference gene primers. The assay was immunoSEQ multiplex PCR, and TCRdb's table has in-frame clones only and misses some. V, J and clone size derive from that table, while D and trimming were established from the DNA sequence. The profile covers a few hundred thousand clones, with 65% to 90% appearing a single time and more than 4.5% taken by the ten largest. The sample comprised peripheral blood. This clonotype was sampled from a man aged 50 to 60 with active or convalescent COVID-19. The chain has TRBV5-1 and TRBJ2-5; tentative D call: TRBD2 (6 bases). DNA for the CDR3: TGCGCCAGCAGCAAGGGGAGGTCAGGTTCTAAAGAGACCCAGTACTTC. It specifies CASSKGRSGSKETQYF. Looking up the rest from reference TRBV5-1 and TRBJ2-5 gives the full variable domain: KAGVTQTPRYLIKTRGQQVTLSCSPISGHRSVSWYQQTPGQGLQFLFEYFSETQRNKGNFPGRFSGRQFSNSRSEMNVSTLELGDSALYLCASSKGRSGSKETQYFGPGTRLLVL.